A selection of T cell receptor beta chains follows, all from one sample in a study of early stage breast cancer tumors. Produced via immunoSEQ multiplex PCR; TCRdb's table is partial and in-frame only. The repertoire holds fewer than 30,000 clones, with roughly 80% as singletons. Sequences were obtained from blood. These receptors came from a person in their sixties or seventies with breast cancer. Both conserved end residues are part of each CDR3. A D gene is named only where the DNA matches it firmly. Part of the rows lack a size; the others show once, few, many or a class for expanded clones.

TRBV19	.	.	TRBJ1-1	CASIENRDQAFF	TGTGCCAGTATTGAAAACAGGGATCAAGCTTTCTTT
TRBV11-3	.	TRBD1	TRBJ2-5	CASSDGTDLQETQYF	TGTGCCAGCAGCGATGGGACAGACTTGCAAGAGACCCAGTACTTC
TRBV5-1	.	TRBD2	TRBJ2-3	CASSLELAGGADTQYF	TGCGCCAGCAGCTTGGAATTAGCGGGAGGGGCAGATACGCAGTATTTT
TRBV11-2	once	TRBD1	TRBJ2-6	CASSLDRGFSGANVLTF	TGTGCCAGCAGCCTCGACAGGGGGTTCTCTGGGGCCAACGTCCTGACTTTC
TRBV4-3	.	.	TRBJ2-5	CASKPIPGLAKTQYF	TGCGCCAGCAAACCAATCCCGGGGCTAGCGAAGACCCAGTACTTC
TRBV25-1	once	TRBD2	TRBJ2-5	CASSELTSGSGETQYF	TGTGCCAGCAGTGAATTGACTAGCGGGAGTGGGGAGACCCAGTACTTC
TRBV6-6	.	.	TRBJ1-1	CACSRAGNTEAFF	TGTGCCTGTTCGCGGGCCGGGAACACTGAAGCTTTCTTT
TRBV7-3	few	.	TRBJ1-1	CASSLQANTEAFF	TGTGCCAGCAGCTTACAGGCGAACACTGAAGCTTTCTTT
TRBV5-1	.	.	TRBJ2-3	CASSLEARPQGAQYF	TGCGCCAGCAGCTTGGAAGCGAGGCCCCAAGGGGCGCAGTATTTT
TRBV25-1	few	.	TRBJ2-5	CASRRRGAGETQYF	TGTGCCAGCAGACGCAGGGGGGCTGGCGAGACCCAGTACTTC
TRBV7-2	.	TRBD1	TRBJ1-2	CASSQGQNYGYTF	TGTGCCAGCAGCCAGGGACAGAACTATGGCTACACCTTC
TRBV27	.	.	TRBJ2-1	CASSSAVSSYNEQFF	TGTGCCAGCAGTTCAGCGGTAAGCTCCTACAATGAGCAGTTCTTC
TRBV5-6	.	TRBD1	TRBJ1-2	CASRRDRSNYGYTF	TGTGCCAGCAGGCGGGACAGAAGTAACTATGGCTACACCTTC
TRBV29-1	.	TRBD1	TRBJ2-7	CSAQSGTGGPYEQYF	TGCAGCGCCCAATCCGGGACAGGGGGCCCCTACGAGCAGTACTTC
TRBV2	once	.	TRBJ2-1	CASSEAGPSYNEQFF	TGTGCCAGCAGTGAAGCGGGCCCCTCCTACAATGAGCAGTTCTTC
TRBV7-9	.	TRBD1	TRBJ1-2	CASSLDHRSGGIYGYTF	TGTGCCAGCAGCTTAGATCACCGGTCAGGGGGTATCTATGGCTACACCTTC
TRBV7-2	.	TRBD2	TRBJ2-3	CASSSPGGDTQYF	TGTGCCAGCAGCTCCCCCGGGGGGGATACGCAGTATTTT
TRBV7-2	few	TRBD1	TRBJ1-2	CASSQGANYGYTF	TGTGCCAGCAGCCAGGGGGCTAACTATGGCTACACCTTC
TRBV5-1	.	TRBD1	TRBJ1-4	CASSAPDRGGEKLFF	TGCGCCAGCAGCGCCCCGGACAGGGGGGGCGAAAAACTGTTTTTT
TRBV4-3	.	TRBD2	TRBJ2-2	CASSQAGLAGFTGELFF	TGCGCCAGCAGCCAAGCGGGACTAGCGGGCTTCACCGGGGAGCTGTTTTTT
TRBV2	few	TRBD1	TRBJ1-2	CASSDPTGGWGYGYTF	TGTGCCAGCAGTGATCCGACAGGGGGCTGGGGCTATGGCTACACCTTC
TRBV9	few	.	TRBJ1-3	CASSVDREMRGNTIYF	TGTGCCAGCAGCGTAGACAGGGAGATGAGAGGAAACACCATATATTTT
TRBV5-1	.	TRBD2	TRBJ2-7	CASGRLAGSLREQYF	TGCGCCAGCGGCCGACTAGCGGGGTCCTTAAGGGAGCAGTACTTC
TRBV30	.	.	TRBJ2-1	CAWSGQGGNEQFF	TGTGCCTGGAGTGGACAGGGAGGCAATGAGCAGTTCTTC
TRBV6-5	.	TRBD2	TRBJ2-3	CASSYLSGRGSDTQYF	TGTGCCAGCAGTTACCTCAGCGGGAGAGGCTCAGATACGCAGTATTTT
TRBV2	.	.	TRBJ1-2	CASHKRGYTF	TGTGCCAGCCATAAGCGAGGCTACACCTTC
TRBV18	.	.	TRBJ2-3	CASSPRQASTDTQYF	TGTGCCAGCTCTCCGCGGCAAGCGTCCACAGATACGCAGTATTTT
TRBV19	.	.	TRBJ2-5	CASTQRAGRVQETQYF	TGTGCCAGTACTCAAAGGGCAGGCAGGGTACAAGAGACCCAGTACTTC
TRBV6-5	.	.	TRBJ1-1	CASSYWQDTEAFF	TGTGCCAGCAGTTATTGGCAGGACACTGAAGCTTTCTTT
TRBV9	.	TRBD2	TRBJ2-7	CASSVDGTSGYYEQYF	TGTGCCAGCAGCGTAGACGGGACTAGCGGTTACTACGAGCAGTACTTC
TRBV5-4	.	.	TRBJ2-5	CASSLDPGRETQYF	TGTGCCAGCAGCTTGGATCCAGGGCGAGAGACCCAGTACTTC
TRBV15	.	TRBD1	TRBJ1-2	CATSRRTGSDYGYTF	TGTGCCACCAGCAGACGGACAGGCAGTGACTATGGCTACACCTTC
TRBV7-2	.	TRBD1	TRBJ1-1	CASSSGRGHAEAFF	TGTGCCAGCAGCTCCGGGAGGGGGCACGCTGAAGCTTTCTTT
TRBV27	few	.	TRBJ1-2	CASSFQGTYGYTF	TGTGCCAGCAGTTTTCAGGGCACCTATGGCTACACCTTC
TRBV11-2	.	TRBD2	TRBJ2-7	CASSRGGEKYYEQYF	TGTGCCAGCAGTCGCGGGGGGGAGAAATACTACGAGCAGTACTTC
TRBV7-6	.	TRBD2	TRBJ2-1	CASSPLAGKRLNEQFF	TGTGCCAGCAGCCCCTTAGCGGGAAAGAGGTTAAATGAGCAGTTCTTC
TRBV5-8	.	TRBD1	TRBJ2-1	CASSWDRGYNEQFF	TGTGCCAGCAGCTGGGACAGGGGATACAATGAGCAGTTCTTC
TRBV4-3	.	TRBD2	TRBJ2-3	CASSQSLAEFTDTQYF	TGCGCCAGCAGCCAATCGCTAGCGGAGTTCACAGATACGCAGTATTTT
TRBV9	.	.	TRBJ1-1	CASSPRERGPEAFF	TGTGCCAGCAGCCCAAGGGAGAGAGGACCTGAAGCTTTCTTT
TRBV28	.	.	TRBJ1-5	CASSLGGGNQPQHF	TGTGCCAGCAGTTTAGGGGGGGGGAATCAGCCCCAGCATTTT
TRBV9	.	TRBD2	TRBJ2-3	CASSAGLAETDTQYF	TGTGCCAGCAGCGCCGGACTAGCGGAGACAGATACGCAGTATTTT
TRBV30	.	TRBD2	TRBJ2-2	CAWSVGGYTGELFF	TGTGCCTGGAGTGTGGGGGGGTACACCGGGGAGCTGTTTTTT
TRBV4-3	.	.	TRBJ1-4	CASSPYNKGTNEKLFF	TGCGCCAGCAGCCCCTACAATAAGGGGACTAATGAAAAACTGTTTTTT
TRBV6-6	.	.	TRBJ2-7	CASSPLGRRYEQYF	TGTGCCAGCAGTCCACTTGGGAGGAGGTACGAGCAGTACTTC
TRBV28	.	TRBD1	TRBJ2-7	CASNLPGTGPREQYF	TGTGCCAGCAATCTACCCGGGACAGGGCCACGGGAGCAGTACTTC
TRBV7-9	once	.	TRBJ2-7	CASSFAYEQYF	TGTGCCAGCAGCTTCGCCTACGAGCAGTACTTC
TRBV30	.	.	TRBJ2-2	CAWSGLPGAGELFF	TGTGCCTGGAGTGGGCTACCCGGGGCCGGGGAGCTGTTTTTT
TRBV14	.	.	TRBJ2-1	CASSQVSSDNEQFF	TGTGCCAGCAGCCAAGTGTCTAGCGACAATGAGCAGTTCTTC
TRBV11-2	.	.	TRBJ2-7	CASSLASRNHYEQYF	TGTGCCAGCAGCTTAGCTAGTCGGAACCACTACGAGCAGTACTTC
TRBV5-1	.	.	TRBJ2-2	CASSFAERTGELFF	TGCGCCAGCAGCTTTGCTGAGAGGACCGGGGAGCTGTTTTTT
TRBV19	.	.	TRBJ1-4	CASSYMGLTTNEKLFF	TGTGCCAGTAGTTATATGGGACTTACAACTAATGAAAAACTGTTTTTT
TRBV11-2	.	.	TRBJ2-1	CASSWGSGAYNEQFF	TGTGCCAGCAGCTGGGGTAGCGGAGCCTACAATGAGCAGTTCTTC
TRBV4-3	.	.	TRBJ1-2	CASSQGGSNYGYTF	TGCGCCAGCAGCCAAGGCGGGTCTAACTATGGCTACACCTTC
TRBV7-2	.	TRBD1	TRBJ1-1	CASSPGQGRDAEAFF	TGTGCCAGCAGCCCGGGACAGGGACGAGACGCTGAAGCTTTCTTT